This T cell receptor (beta chain) stems from a study of shared clonotypes between healthy human individuals. General observations from the study: Shared clonotypes across all four donors exceeded non-shared ones in generation probability.

Clones were read by immunoSEQ multiplex PCR, and TCRdb kept only the in-frame ones, dropping some. The sample yields approximately 2.5 million clones, around 90% seen once. The V gene's germline CDR1 is SGHDT and CDR2 YYEEEE. Trimming took 1 base from V and 2 from J, leaving 6 bases between them. This CDR3 has 14 residues. This clone was seen just once. Its antigen remains unknown. Sample: naive CD4+ T cells sorted from blood. Subset here: CD45RA+ positively selected. This receptor was identified in a man younger than 35 in good health. The chain links TRBV5-6 to TRBJ2-2; D gene uncertain. This chain's CDR3 is CASSLSPNTGELFF. The CDR3 DNA reads as TGTGCCAGCAGCTTGTCCCCCAACACCGGGGAGCTGTTTTTT.